One and the same sample provided the 32 T cell receptor beta chains below, sequenced in a study of T cells after yellow fever vaccination. TCRdb re-called the 5' RACE reads with MiXCR, one entry per CDR3 protein. Among about 58,000 distinct CDR3 sequences listed, more than 5.5% were seen once. Sequencing was performed on CD8+ T cells sorted from PBMCs, taken on the day of the first yellow fever vaccination. The receptor set was obtained from a man aged 18 to 29 who received the YFV17D yellow fever vaccine.

V usage is TRBV20-1 and J usage is TRBJ2-7; 10 bases agree with TRBD2. CDR3 length: 14 amino acids. Germline trimming cut 3 bases from V and 4 bases from J; bases unmatched to any gene: 6. CDR1 and CDR2 from the germline V gene are DFQATT and SNEGSKA (reference sequence). CDR3 protein: CSASSASGGYEQYF. The CDR3 DNA is TGCAGTGCTAGTTCGGCTAGCGGGGGATACGAGCAGTACTTC.

This clonotype was seen repeatedly, ten times or more. The chain carries TRBV5-1 and TRBJ2-1, with D possibly being TRBD2 (6 bases). The germline V and J ends were trimmed by 0 bases and 6 bases, with 10 bases remaining between them. The CDR3 length is 14 residues. Germline assignment: CDR1 SGHRS and CDR2 YFSETQ. The CDR3 region is CASSLGQGGNEQFF. The CDR3 bases are TGCGCCAGCAGCTTGGGGCAGGGAGGCAATGAGCAGTTCTTC.

This clonotype has ten or more counts. This chain joins TRBV20-1 and TRBJ1-5, with 10 nucleotides matching TRBD1. Germline-derived CDR1 and CDR2 are DFQATT and SNEGSKA (reference sequence). The CDR3 has 15 amino acids. V lost 1 base, J lost 5 bases, and 5 bases stayed unmatched. Here the CDR3 reads CSARADRGYHQPQHF. The CDR3 nucleotides are TGCAGTGCTAGAGCGGACAGGGGGTATCATCAGCCCCAGCATTTT.

This clonotype was found a few times. The chain is built from TRBV2 and TRBJ1-1; possibly TRBD1 for D (6 bases). This CDR3 region has 13 residues. Trimming pared 7 bases from V and 3 bases from J, leaving 12 bases between. The germline gives CDR1 SNHLY, CDR2 FYNNEI. The CDR3 DNA reads as TGTGCCAGCACTGGGGGCGGGTACACTGAAGCTTTCTTT. Encoded protein: CASTGGGYTEAFF.

The CDR3 bases are TGTGCCAGCAGTTACTTAGGGGGCACTGAAGCTTTCTTT. Residues: CASSYLGGTEAFF. The rearrangement uses TRBV6-6 and TRBJ1-1; possibly TRBD1 for D (6 bases). The germline V and J ends were trimmed by 1 base and 4 bases, with 7 bases remaining between them. CDR1 is MNHNY, CDR2 SVGAGI, per germline (reference sequence). The CDR3 sequence is 13 residues long.

This clonotype was observed a few times. The chain links TRBV5-1 to TRBJ2-7, with TRBD2 as a possible D gene (6 bases). Per the germline V gene, CDR1 is SGHRS and CDR2 is YFSETQ. The CDR3 is made up of 15 amino acids. V lost 4 bases and J lost 0, with 14 bases in between. Written as DNA, the CDR3 is TGCGCCAGCAGCCTCGGGACTGACAGCTCCTACGAGCAGTACTTC. Amino acid sequence: CASSLGTDSSYEQYF.

V usage is TRBV6-2 or TRBV6-3 and J usage is TRBJ2-2; 8 bases map to TRBD2. After removal of 6 bases from V and 1 base from J, the junction contained 4 bases not matched to a gene. Germline V gene sequence: CDR1 MNHEY, CDR2 SVGEGT. The CDR3 has 15 amino acids. Here the CDR3 DNA reads TGTGCCAGCAGCTATAGCGGGGAGAACACCGGGGAGCTGTTTTTT. Its protein is CASSYSGENTGELFF.

V and J are TRBV27 and TRBJ2-2; 8 bases align to TRBD1. The trim removed 4 bases at V and 7 bases at J, leaving 5 bases unmatched. Germline CDR1 is MNHEY and CDR2 is SMNVEV (reference sequence). The CDR3 is 14 amino acids. CDR3 in DNA: TGTGCCAGCAGTTGGCGACAGGGGATCGGGGAGCTGTTTTTT. This encodes CASSWRQGIGELFF.

This clonotype was seen ten or more times. This chain connects TRBV5-1 to TRBJ2-3, with TRBD1 identical over 7 bases. Germline CDR1 is SGHRS and CDR2 is YFSETQ. Trimming at V came to 0 bases and at J to 2 bases, leaving 6 bases not matched to a gene. The CDR3 loop spans 16 amino acids. This CDR3 reads CASSLEGAMTTDTQYF. CDR3 in DNA: TGCGCCAGCAGCTTGGAGGGGGCCATGACCACAGATACGCAGTATTTT.

This clonotype was detected only a few times. The genes are TRBV24-1 and TRBJ2-5; TRBD1 is a possible D gene (6 bases). V was cut by 9 bases and J by 0 bases, with 10 bases left in between. The germline V gene encodes CDR1 KGHDR and CDR2 SFDVKD. The CDR3 is made up of 13 amino acids. The DNA for the CDR3 is TGTGCCACCCGCTGGGACAACCAAGAGACCCAGTACTTC. It yields the protein CATRWDNQETQYF.

This clonotype was seen a handful of times. This sequence joins TRBV6-2 or TRBV6-3 and TRBJ2-7; weak D call: TRBD1 (6 bases). V was cut by 0 bases and J by 2 bases, with 11 bases left in between. Germline V gene lookup returns CDR1 MNHEY and CDR2 SVGEGT. The CDR3 is 15 amino acids. CDR3 residues: CASSYSEQGPYEQYV. CDR3 nucleotide sequence: TGTGCCAGCAGTTACTCAGAACAGGGACCCTACGAGCAGTACGTC.

This clonotype was seen at least ten times. This sequence joins TRBV6-1 and TRBJ2-5, with D possibly being TRBD1 (5 bases). The CDR3 runs 15 residues. The V gene's germline CDR1 is MNHNS and CDR2 SASEGT. The V gene lost 3 bases and the J gene lost 1 base, with 12 bases spanning the gap. The CDR3 bases are TGTGCCAGCAGTGACTTTCCAGGGTCCCAAGAGACCCAGTACTTC. Translating it yields CASSDFPGSQETQYF.

V and J are TRBV18 and TRBJ1-5; D uncertain. Per the germline V gene, CDR1 is KGHSH and CDR2 is LQKENI. V dropped 6 bases and J dropped 1 base, with 13 bases sitting between them. This CDR3 is built from 15 residues. The CDR3 region has the DNA TGTGCCAGCTCCCCCGGGAGGCCCAGCAATCAGCCCCAGCATTTT. This translates into CASSPGRPSNQPQHF. Combining the CDR3 with reference TRBV18 and TRBJ1-5 gives the whole variable domain NAGVMQNPRHLVRRRGQEARLRCSPMKGHSHVYWYRQLPEEGLKFMVYLQKENIIDESGMPKERFSAEFPKEGPSILRIQQVVRGDSAAYFCASSPGRPSNQPQHFGDGTRLSIL.

The CDR3 DNA reads as TGCGCCAGCAGCCAAGACGACACCACCAATCAGCCCCAGCATTTT. It codes for CASSQDDTTNQPQHF. The rearrangement links TRBV4-3 to TRBJ1-5; D uncertain. Germline CDR1 is LGHNA and CDR2 is YSLEER. V was trimmed by 0 bases and J by 3 bases, leaving 9 bases between them. This CDR3 is 15 amino acids long.

This clonotype was detected many times. CDR3 nucleotides: TGCGCCAGCAGCCGGGACAGAAGCACAGATACGCAGTATTTT. Amino acid sequence: CASSRDRSTDTQYF. This rearrangement joins TRBV4-1 to TRBJ2-3; 7 bases align to TRBD1. The CDR3 runs 14 residues. The ends lost 4 bases at V and 0 bases at J; junction bases unmatched: 1. Germline loops: CDR1 MGHRA, CDR2 YSYEKL.

This clonotype was counted ten times or more. J is TRBJ2-2 and V is TRBV4-1; maybe TRBD1 (5 bases). The V end lost 1 base, the J end lost 8 bases, and 5 bases lay between the germline ends. There are 12 residues in the CDR3. CDR1 and CDR2 from the germline V gene are MGHRA and YSYEKL. The CDR3 protein is CASSQGQGELFF. DNA of the CDR3: TGCGCCAGCAGCCAAGGACAGGGGGAGCTGTTTTTT.

This clonotype was counted at least ten times. The rearrangement links TRBV7-9 to TRBJ2-7; D is possibly TRBD1 (5 bases). The V end lost 3 bases, the J end lost 3 bases, and 9 bases lay between the germline ends. CDR3 size: 13 residues. The germline V gene has CDR1 SEHNR and CDR2 FQNEAQ (reference sequence). The CDR3 sequence: CASSLGQNYEQYF. In DNA, the CDR3 is TGTGCCAGCAGCTTGGGGCAGAACTACGAGCAGTACTTC.

This chain uses TRBV7-2 with TRBJ1-2; the D gene is possibly TRBD1 (5 bases). From germline, CDR1 is SGHTA and CDR2 FQGNSA. The V end was cut by 5 bases, the J end by 2 bases, with 12 bases between. There are 14 residues in the CDR3. In DNA, the CDR3 is TGTGCCAGCAGCCCGAGGGCAGGGAACTATGGCTACACCTTC. Protein: CASSPRAGNYGYTF.

This clonotype was picked up many times. The chain carries TRBV4-1 and TRBJ1-5; TRBD1 aligns across 8 bases. The CDR3 is 16 residues long. V shed 4 bases and J 7 bases; nucleotides not matched to a gene: 12. Germline loops: CDR1 MGHRA, CDR2 YSYEKL. CDR3 sequence: CASSPFPGQGWQPQHF. The CDR3 region has the DNA TGCGCCAGCAGCCCCTTCCCCGGACAGGGCTGGCAGCCCCAGCATTTT.

This clonotype was seen many times. The chain combines TRBV7-2 with TRBJ2-3, with D hard to call. V dropped 2 bases and J dropped 2 bases, with 14 bases sitting between them. CDR3 length equals 16 residues. Germline-derived CDR1 and CDR2 are SGHTA and FQGNSA. In DNA, the CDR3 is TGTGCCAGCAGCTTATATTCCGGATTTGACACAGATACGCAGTATTTT. It encodes CASSLYSGFDTDTQYF.

The V call is TRBV27, the J call TRBJ2-3; D call uncertain. From germline, CDR1 is MNHEY and CDR2 SMNVEV (reference sequence). The CDR3 is 16 residues long. The germline V and J ends were trimmed by 5 bases and 3 bases, with 18 bases remaining between them. In nucleotides, the CDR3 is TGTGCCAGCAGTGAATTCACACGTTCTTCTACAGATACGCAGTATTTT. This sequence encodes CASSEFTRSSTDTQYF.

CDR3 in DNA: TGTGCCAGCAGCCCGTCGAGTGTGGGGACCCAGTACTTC. Amino acid sequence: CASSPSSVGTQYF. The chain uses TRBV7-9 and TRBJ2-5; D not resolved. From germline, CDR1 is SEHNR and CDR2 FQNEAQ (reference sequence). The V end lost 5 bases, the J end lost 7 bases, and 14 bases lay between the germline ends. The CDR3 has 13 residues.

This clonotype was counted many times. V gene TRBV30 combines with J gene TRBJ1-1, with D possibly matching TRBD1 (5 bases). This CDR3 region has 14 residues. Germline loops: CDR1 GTSNPN, CDR2 SVGIG (reference sequence). The ends were cut back, 2 bases at V and 4 bases at J, with 14 bases in the middle. In DNA form, the CDR3 reads TGTGCCTGGAGTACCCTGTGGGGGGTCACTGAAGCTTTCTTT. Its translation is CAWSTLWGVTEAFF.

This clonotype was seen a few times. The V gene is TRBV10-3, the J gene TRBJ2-5, with TRBD1 as a possible D gene (6 bases). Per the germline V gene, CDR1 is ENHRY and CDR2 is SYGVKD. The CDR3 length is 14 residues. Trimming took 7 bases from V and 4 from J, leaving 16 bases between them. CDR3 sequence: CAIKGDRGLETQYF. Written as DNA, the CDR3 is TGTGCCATCAAGGGGGATCGCGGTTTAGAGACCCAGTACTTC.

A few counts support this clonotype. The gene calls are TRBV13 and TRBJ1-1; no reliable D call. V was trimmed by 4 bases and J by 6 bases, leaving 15 bases between them. Per germline, CDR1 PRHDT and CDR2 FYEKMQ (reference sequence). This CDR3 comprises 14 residues. DNA for the CDR3: TGTGCCAGCAGCTATCCGATGCGCGGGTCTGAAGCTTTCTTT. This sequence encodes CASSYPMRGSEAFF.

The chain joins TRBV4-1 to TRBJ1-3, with 7 bases matching TRBD1. The trim removed 1 base at V and 4 bases at J, leaving 10 bases unmatched. The CDR3 is made up of 17 amino acids. Germline CDR1 is MGHRA and CDR2 is YSYEKL. CDR3 region: CASSQVGGRVVGNTIYF. In DNA form, the CDR3 reads TGCGCCAGCAGCCAAGTAGGGGGCAGGGTGGTAGGAAACACCATATATTTT.

The rearrangement links TRBV29-1 to TRBJ2-3; D is perhaps TRBD1 (5 bases). Trimming cost V 3 bases and J 5 bases, with 15 bases left between them. This CDR3 region has 14 residues. Germline assignment: CDR1 SQVTM and CDR2 ANQGSEA. This chain's CDR3 is CSVDQGAGIDTQYF. The CDR3 coding sequence is TGCAGCGTTGATCAAGGGGCAGGTATAGATACGCAGTATTTT.

A remark on this clonotype: Compared with germline, one end of the junction differs, possibly owing to a read error. V usage is TRBV4-1 and J usage is TRBJ2-5, with D perhaps TRBD1 or TRBD2 (5 bases each). Germline V gene sequence: CDR1 MGHRA, CDR2 YSYEKL. This CDR3 is built from 17 residues. The CDR3 spells CSSSQDWVGDLPETQYF. The CDR3 DNA sequence: TGCTCCAGCAGCCAAGATTGGGTGGGGGACCTCCCCGAGACCCAGTACTTC.

The V gene is TRBV4-3, the J gene TRBJ1-6; 9 bases align to TRBD1. Germline-derived CDR1 and CDR2 are LGHNA and YSLEER. With 1 base clipped from V and 6 bases from J, the junction kept 7 bases outside the gene matches. The CDR3 consists of 17 residues. The CDR3 coding sequence is TGCGCCAGCAGCCAAGTCTCTCGGGACAGGGTTAATTCACCCCTCCACTTT. Amino acids: CASSQVSRDRVNSPLHF.

This clonotype was seen many times. The chain couples TRBV7-9 to TRBJ2-7; 9 bases are shared with TRBD1. The junction had 3 bases not matched to a gene; V was cut back by 4 bases and J by 2 bases. CDR3 length equals 14 residues. Germline CDR1 and CDR2: SEHNR and FQNEAQ (reference sequence). As DNA, the CDR3 is TGTGCCAGCAGCTCCCGGGACAGGGCCTACGAGCAGTACTTC. Translated: CASSSRDRAYEQYF.

This clonotype appeared a few times. The J gene is TRBJ2-1, the V gene TRBV15; 10 bases agree with TRBD2. V lost 4 bases to trimming and J lost 1 base; unmatched junction nucleotides: 1. Per the germline V gene, CDR1 is LNHNV and CDR2 is YYDKDF (reference sequence). The CDR3 consists of 15 residues. The CDR3 DNA reads TGTGCCACCAGCAAGCGGGGGGGTTCCTACAATGAGCAGTTCTTC. This translates into CATSKRGGSYNEQFF.

This clonotype has a count of ten or more. This chain uses TRBV29-1 with TRBJ2-7; the match to TRBD1 covers 9 bases. Germline values: CDR1 SQVTM, CDR2 ANQGSEA. After removal of 2 bases from V and 0 bases from J, the junction contained 5 bases not matched to a gene. The CDR3 is made up of 15 amino acids. Here the CDR3 reads CSVEFRGQGSYEQYF. The CDR3 DNA reads as TGCAGCGTTGAATTTAGGGGACAGGGCTCCTACGAGCAGTACTTC.